This note documents a single T cell receptor (beta chain) sequence. This sample stems from a study of blood T cell repertoires in COVID-19. Study information: Acute-phase and convalescent COVID-19 samples originated in the United States, Italy and Spain. PBMCs, B-cell-depleted T cells, or T cells provided the cDNA or gDNA that made up the material.

Study processing details: Cell counts per sample came from amplifying reference gene primers. Some clones are missing from TCRdb's copy, which holds only in-frame ones; the method was immunoSEQ multiplex PCR. The DNA was the basis for D and trimming; V, J and clone size are from that table. The sample records about 120,000 clones, roughly three quarters being singletons. Germline CDR1 and CDR2: SGHAT and FQNNGV. This CDR3 comprises 15 residues. The ends were cut back, 5 bases at V and 3 bases at J, with 16 bases in the middle. The chain has TRBV11-2 and TRBJ2-5; a weak D match, TRBD2 (5 bases). The sequence was obtained from a woman of 80 years or more with acute or convalescent COVID-19. Sequencing input: peripheral blood. CDR3 coding DNA: TGTGCCAGCAGCCACTCGGGGTCGGGCAAAGAGACCCAGTACTTC. It specifies CASSHSGSGKETQYF.